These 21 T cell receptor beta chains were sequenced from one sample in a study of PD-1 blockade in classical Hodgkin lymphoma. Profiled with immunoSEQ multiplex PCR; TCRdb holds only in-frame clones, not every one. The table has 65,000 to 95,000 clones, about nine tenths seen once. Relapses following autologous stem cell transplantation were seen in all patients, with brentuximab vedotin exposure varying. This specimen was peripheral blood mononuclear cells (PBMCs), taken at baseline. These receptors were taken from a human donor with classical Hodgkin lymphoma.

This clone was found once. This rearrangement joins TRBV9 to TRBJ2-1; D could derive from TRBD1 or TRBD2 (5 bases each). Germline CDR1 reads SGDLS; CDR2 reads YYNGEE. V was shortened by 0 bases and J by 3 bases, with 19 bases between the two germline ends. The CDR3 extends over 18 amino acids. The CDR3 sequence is CASSVGPGTQVGYNEQFF. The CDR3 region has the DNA TGTGCCAGCAGCGTAGGTCCAGGGACGCAGGTAGGCTACAATGAGCAGTTCTTC.

CDR3 protein: CASILLGQRNTEAFF. DNA of the CDR3: TGTGCCAGCATCCTACTGGGACAGCGGAACACTGAAGCTTTCTTT. The chain employs TRBV5-6 and TRBJ1-1; the match to TRBD1 covers 7 bases. The CDR3 totals 15 residues. Germline V CDR1 and CDR2: SGHDT, YYEEEE. V dropped 6 bases and J dropped 1; count of bases not matched to a gene: 9.

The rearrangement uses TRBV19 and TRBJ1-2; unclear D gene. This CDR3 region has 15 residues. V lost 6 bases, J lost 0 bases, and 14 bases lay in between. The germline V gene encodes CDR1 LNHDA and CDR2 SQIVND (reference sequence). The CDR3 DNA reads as TGTGCCAGTAGGCCCCGGACGGTGGCTAACTATGGCTACACCTTC. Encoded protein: CASRPRTVANYGYTF.

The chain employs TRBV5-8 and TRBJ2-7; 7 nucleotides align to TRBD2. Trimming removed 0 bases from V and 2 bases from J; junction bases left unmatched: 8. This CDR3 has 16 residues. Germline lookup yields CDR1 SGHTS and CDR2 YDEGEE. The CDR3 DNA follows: TGTGCCAGCAGCTTGGGTCCTCCCGGGAGGCCCTACGAGCAGTACTTC. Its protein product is CASSLGPPGRPYEQYF.

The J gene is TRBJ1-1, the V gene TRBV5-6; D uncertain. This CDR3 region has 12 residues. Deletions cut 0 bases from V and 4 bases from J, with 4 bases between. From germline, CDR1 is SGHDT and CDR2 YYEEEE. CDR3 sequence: CASSLGSTEAFF. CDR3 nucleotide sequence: TGTGCCAGCAGCTTGGGCAGCACTGAAGCTTTCTTT.

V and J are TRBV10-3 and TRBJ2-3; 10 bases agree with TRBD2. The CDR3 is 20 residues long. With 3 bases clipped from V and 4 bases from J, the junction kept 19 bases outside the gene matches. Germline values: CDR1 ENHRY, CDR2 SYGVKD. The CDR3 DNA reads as TGTGCCATCAGTGAAAAACAGGGGGAAGGAGCGGGAGGGCCCTCAGATACGCAGTATTTT. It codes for CAISEKQGEGAGGPSDTQYF.

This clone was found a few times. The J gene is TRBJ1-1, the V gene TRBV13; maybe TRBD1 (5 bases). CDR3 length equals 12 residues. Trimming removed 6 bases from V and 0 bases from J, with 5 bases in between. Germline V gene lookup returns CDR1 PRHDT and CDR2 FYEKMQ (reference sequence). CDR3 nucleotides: TGTGCCAGCAGGGACATGAACACTGAAGCTTTCTTT. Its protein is CASRDMNTEAFF.

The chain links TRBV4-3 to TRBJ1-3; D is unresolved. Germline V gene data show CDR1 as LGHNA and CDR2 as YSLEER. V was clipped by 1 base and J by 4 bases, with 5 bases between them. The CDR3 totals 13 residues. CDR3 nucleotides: TGCGCCAGCAGCCAAGGTTACGGAAACACCATATATTTT. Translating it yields CASSQGYGNTIYF.

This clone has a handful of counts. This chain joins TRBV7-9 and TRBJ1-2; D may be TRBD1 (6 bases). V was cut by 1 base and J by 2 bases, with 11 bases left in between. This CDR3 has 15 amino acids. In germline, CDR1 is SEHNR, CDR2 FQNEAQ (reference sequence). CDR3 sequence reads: CASSLDRGQNYGYTF. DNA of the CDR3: TGTGCCAGCAGCTTAGACCGAGGACAGAACTATGGCTACACCTTC. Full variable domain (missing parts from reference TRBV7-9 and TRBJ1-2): DTGVSQNPRHKITKRGQNVTFRCDPISEHNRLYWYRQTLGQGPEFLTYFQNEAQLEKSRLLSDRFSAERPKGSFSTLEIQRTEQGDSAMYLCASSLDRGQNYGYTFGSGTRLTVV.

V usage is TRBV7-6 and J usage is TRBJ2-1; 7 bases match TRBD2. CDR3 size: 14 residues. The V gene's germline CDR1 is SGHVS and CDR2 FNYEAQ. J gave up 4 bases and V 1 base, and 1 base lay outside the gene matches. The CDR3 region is CASSLGGLYNEQFF. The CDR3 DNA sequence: TGTGCCAGCAGCTTAGGGGGACTATACAATGAGCAGTTCTTC.

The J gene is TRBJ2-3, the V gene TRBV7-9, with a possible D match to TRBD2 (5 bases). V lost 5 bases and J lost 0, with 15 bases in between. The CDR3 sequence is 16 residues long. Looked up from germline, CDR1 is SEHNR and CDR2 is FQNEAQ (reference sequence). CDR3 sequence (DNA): TGTGCCAGCAGCGGTCGAGGGTCCGTCAGCACAGATACGCAGTATTTT. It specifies CASSGRGSVSTDTQYF.

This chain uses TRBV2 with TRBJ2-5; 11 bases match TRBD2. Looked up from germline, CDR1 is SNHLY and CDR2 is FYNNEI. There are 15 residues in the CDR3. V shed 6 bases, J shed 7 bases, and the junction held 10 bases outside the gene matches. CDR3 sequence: CASRVAGGPGVTQYF. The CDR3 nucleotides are TGTGCCAGCAGGGTAGCGGGAGGGCCCGGGGTGACCCAGTACTTC.

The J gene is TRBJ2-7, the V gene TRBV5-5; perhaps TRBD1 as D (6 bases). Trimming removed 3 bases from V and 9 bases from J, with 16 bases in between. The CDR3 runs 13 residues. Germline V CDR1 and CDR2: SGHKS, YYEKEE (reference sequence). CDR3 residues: CASSSGGSWGQYF. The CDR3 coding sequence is TGTGCCAGCAGCTCTGGGGGCTCATGGGGGCAGTACTTC.

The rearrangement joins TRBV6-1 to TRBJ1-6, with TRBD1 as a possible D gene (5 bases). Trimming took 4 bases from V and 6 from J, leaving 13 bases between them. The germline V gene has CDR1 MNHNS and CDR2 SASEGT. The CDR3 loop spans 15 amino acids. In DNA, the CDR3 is TGTGCCAGCAGTGCTCGATTGGGGCGTAATTCACCCCTCCACTTT. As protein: CASSARLGRNSPLHF.

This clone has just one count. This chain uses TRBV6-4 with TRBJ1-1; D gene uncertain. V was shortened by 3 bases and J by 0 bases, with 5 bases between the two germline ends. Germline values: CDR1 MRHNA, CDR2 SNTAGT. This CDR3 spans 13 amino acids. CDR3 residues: CASSERVNTEAFF. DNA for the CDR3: TGTGCCAGCAGTGAACGAGTGAACACTGAAGCTTTCTTT.

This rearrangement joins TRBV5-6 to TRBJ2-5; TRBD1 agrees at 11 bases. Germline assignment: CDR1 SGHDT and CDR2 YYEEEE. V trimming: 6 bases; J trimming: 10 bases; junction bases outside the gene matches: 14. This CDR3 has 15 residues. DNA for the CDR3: TGTGCCAGCAACCTTGTCCGGGACAGGGGGGGGAACCAGTACTTC. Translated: CASNLVRDRGGNQYF. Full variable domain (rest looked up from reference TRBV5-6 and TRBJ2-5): DAGVTQSPTHLIKTRGQQVTLRCSPKSGHDTVSWYQQALGQGPQFIFQYYEEEERQRGNFPDRFSGHQFPNYSSELNVNALLLGDSALYLCASNLVRDRGGNQYFGPGTRLLVL.

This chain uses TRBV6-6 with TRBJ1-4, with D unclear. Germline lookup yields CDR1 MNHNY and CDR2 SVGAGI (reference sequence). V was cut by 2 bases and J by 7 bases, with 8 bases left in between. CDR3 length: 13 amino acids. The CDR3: CASSYGRIEKLFF. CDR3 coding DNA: TGTGCCAGCAGTTACGGCAGGATTGAAAAACTGTTTTTT.

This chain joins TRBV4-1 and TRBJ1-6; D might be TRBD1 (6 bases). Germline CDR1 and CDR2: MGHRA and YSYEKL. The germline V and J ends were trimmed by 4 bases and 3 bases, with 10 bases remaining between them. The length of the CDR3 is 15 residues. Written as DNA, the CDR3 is TGCGCCAGCAGCCCTAGACAGGACTATAATTCACCCCTCCACTTT. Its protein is CASSPRQDYNSPLHF.

The CDR3 coding sequence is TGTGCCAGTAGTATGGGACAGGGGGTGAGCGAGCAGTACTTC. Translating it yields CASSMGQGVSEQYF. The chain carries TRBV19 and TRBJ2-7; 11 bases agree with TRBD1. Looked up from germline, CDR1 is LNHDA and CDR2 is SQIVND (reference sequence). This CDR3 contains 14 residues. Trimming cost V 3 bases and J 6 bases; bases outside gene matches: 4.

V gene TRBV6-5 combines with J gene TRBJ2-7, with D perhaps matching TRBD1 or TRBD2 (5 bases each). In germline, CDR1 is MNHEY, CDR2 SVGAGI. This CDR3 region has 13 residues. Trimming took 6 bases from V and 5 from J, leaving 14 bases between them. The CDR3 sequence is CASRGTQTHEQYF. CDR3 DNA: TGTGCCAGCAGGGGGACGCAGACCCACGAGCAGTACTTC.

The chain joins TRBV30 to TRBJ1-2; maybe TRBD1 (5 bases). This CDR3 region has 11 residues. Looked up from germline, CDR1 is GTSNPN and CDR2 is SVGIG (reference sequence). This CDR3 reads CARDRDYGYTF. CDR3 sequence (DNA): TGTGCACGCGACAGAGACTATGGCTACACCTTC. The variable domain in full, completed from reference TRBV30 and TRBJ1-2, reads SQTIHQWPATLVQPVGSPLSLECTVEGTSNPNLYWYRQAAGRGLQLLFYSVGIGQISSEVPQNLSASRPQDRQFILSSKKLLLSDSGFYLCARDRDYGYTFGSGTRLTVV.